Listed below are T cell receptor beta chains from one sample, sequenced in a study of OX40 agonist ivuxolimab in advanced cancers. The repertoire was sequenced with immunoSEQ multiplex PCR; TCRdb's copy has only in-frame clones and lacks some. The sample shows fewer than 90,000 clones, 75% to 90% of them seen only once. The sequencing here drew on CD4+ or CD8+ T cells sorted from blood, taken in a trial of the OX40 agonist ivuxolimab. The receptors originated from an adult with an advanced solid tumor such as melanoma, head and neck, liver or kidney cancer. CDR3s include the opening cysteine and the closing phenylalanine or tryptophan. The D gene is left open where the match is weak. Clone size is shown for a subset of rows, as once, few, many or a class of expanded clone.

d_call,v_call,clone_size,j_call,cdr3_aa,cdr3_nt
.,TRBV29-1,.,TRBJ1-1,CSVEVQANTEAFF,TGCAGCGTTGAGGTACAGGCGAACACTGAAGCTTTCTTT
TRBD2,TRBV7-9,.,TRBJ2-5,CASSFSGTETQYF,TGTGCCAGCAGCTTCAGCGGGACGGAGACCCAGTACTTC
TRBD1,TRBV7-8,.,TRBJ1-3,CASSADRAASGNTIYF,TGTGCCAGCAGCGCAGACAGGGCAGCTTCTGGAAACACCATATATTTT
.,TRBV6-5,.,TRBJ2-3,CASKLTLAADTQYF,TGTGCCAGCAAATTAACCCTAGCTGCAGATACGCAGTATTTT
.,TRBV7-9,once,TRBJ2-7,CASSGQGLEQYF,TGTGCCAGCAGCGGTCAGGGGCTCGAGCAGTACTTC
TRBD2,TRBV5-4,.,TRBJ2-5,CASSLRLAGVETQYF,TGTGCCAGCAGCCTGAGACTAGCGGGAGTTGAGACCCAGTACTTC
.,TRBV27,.,TRBJ2-1,CASSRGGGSYNEQFF,TGTGCCAGCAGCCGCGGAGGGGGCTCCTACAATGAGCAGTTCTTC
.,TRBV27,.,TRBJ1-1,CASSGAGRVNTEAFF,TGTGCCAGCTCCGGCGCGGGGAGGGTGAACACTGAAGCTTTCTTT
TRBD1,TRBV5-5,.,TRBJ1-2,CASSSITGGATYGYTF,TGTGCCAGCAGCTCGATTACAGGGGGCGCTACCTATGGCTACACCTTC
.,TRBV14,once,TRBJ1-5,CASSDGGQQPQHF,TGTGCCAGCAGCGACGGGGGCCAACAGCCCCAGCATTTT
TRBD2,TRBV6-5,.,TRBJ2-7,CARRLAATSYEQYF,TGTGCCAGGAGGCTAGCGGCTACCTCCTACGAGCAGTACTTC
.,TRBV5-1,.,TRBJ2-6,CASSVGSLGGANVLTF,TGCGCCAGCAGCGTAGGCAGCCTTGGTGGGGCCAACGTCCTGACTTTC
.,TRBV6-5,.,TRBJ1-5,CASKGQGNQPQHF,TGTGCCAGCAAAGGGCAGGGGAATCAGCCCCAGCATTTT
.,TRBV4-3,.,TRBJ2-5,CASSGKMGILETQYF,TGCGCCAGCAGCGGGAAGATGGGGATTTTAGAGACCCAGTACTTC
.,TRBV9,.,TRBJ2-3,CASSWGRTSTDTQYF,TGTGCCAGCAGCTGGGGGAGAACTAGCACAGATACGCAGTATTTT
TRBD1,TRBV6-4,.,TRBJ2-1,CATEQRDPGQPYNEQFF,TGTGCCACCGAGCAGAGGGACCCGGGACAGCCCTACAATGAGCAGTTCTTC
TRBD2,TRBV9,.,TRBJ2-1,CASSVTSSGGNEQFF,TGTGCCAGCAGCGTAACATCTAGCGGAGGCAATGAGCAGTTCTTC
.,TRBV19,.,TRBJ2-7,CASMYKATLTYEQYF,TGTGCCAGCATGTACAAAGCGACCCTAACCTACGAGCAGTACTTC
.,TRBV27,.,TRBJ2-7,CARRGRSYEQYF,TGTGCCAGACGGGGAAGATCCTACGAGCAGTACTTC
TRBD2,TRBV11-3,.,TRBJ2-6,CASSLASGRFGANVLTF,TGTGCCAGCAGCTTAGCTAGCGGGAGATTCGGGGCCAACGTCCTGACTTTC
TRBD1,TRBV7-6,.,TRBJ2-2,CASSPRGTANTGELFF,TGTGCCAGCAGCCCCAGGGGGACAGCCAACACCGGGGAGCTGTTTTTT
.,TRBV18,.,TRBJ1-5,CASSPPPKGSNQPQHF,TGTGCCAGCTCACCGCCACCCAAGGGTAGCAATCAGCCCCAGCATTTT
.,TRBV6-1,.,TRBJ1-2,CASSEVPPNRAGYTF,TGTGCCAGCAGTGAAGTCCCCCCCAACAGGGCGGGCTACACCTTC
TRBD2,TRBV6-6,once,TRBJ2-7,CASRSFGLAGALEQYF,TGTGCCAGCAGATCCTTTGGACTAGCGGGAGCTCTGGAGCAGTACTTC
TRBD2,TRBV15,.,TRBJ2-7,CATSRATARGGEQYF,TGTGCCACCAGCAGAGCTACAGCGCGGGGGGGCGAGCAGTACTTC
.,TRBV7-9,.,TRBJ1-1,CASSLVRGAEAFF,TGTGCCAGCAGCTTAGTACGGGGGGCTGAAGCTTTCTTT
.,TRBV6-5,once,TRBJ1-6,CASSYQGNNSPLHF,TGTGCCAGCAGTTACCAGGGGAATAATTCACCCCTCCACTTT
TRBD2,TRBV7-2,.,TRBJ2-5,CASSLRTSQETQYF,TGTGCCAGCAGCTTAAGGACTAGTCAAGAGACCCAGTACTTC
.,TRBV5-5,few,TRBJ1-1,CASSLTPDSMNTEAFF,TGTGCCAGCAGCTTGACACCCGACTCAATGAACACTGAAGCTTTCTTT
TRBD2,TRBV7-2,.,TRBJ2-3,CASSQGGAGGSDTQYF,TGTGCCAGCAGCCAGGGGGGAGCGGGAGGGTCAGATACGCAGTATTTT
TRBD2,TRBV10-3,.,TRBJ2-5,CAISEQAGGSQETQYF,TGTGCCATCAGTGAGCAAGCGGGAGGGTCCCAAGAGACCCAGTACTTC
.,TRBV5-1,few,TRBJ1-5,CASSIGDSNQPQHF,TGCGCCAGCAGCATAGGGGATAGCAATCAGCCCCAGCATTTT
.,TRBV11-3,.,TRBJ2-7,CASSLDSGLPGDEQYF,TGTGCCAGCAGCTTAGATAGCGGACTACCTGGGGACGAGCAGTACTTC
.,TRBV7-2,.,TRBJ2-1,CASSPQGGSEQFF,TGTGCCAGCAGCCCCCAGGGCGGCTCTGAGCAGTTCTTC
TRBD2,TRBV7-8,.,TRBJ2-2,CASTPSGAGGTGELFF,TGTGCCAGCACTCCATCGGGGGCGGGAGGGACCGGGGAGCTGTTTTTT
.,TRBV25-1,.,TRBJ1-2,CASSEPGQPRGYGYTF,TGTGCCAGCAGTGAGCCCGGCCAGCCGCGGGGCTATGGCTACACCTTC
TRBD2,TRBV13,.,TRBJ2-3,CASSPRTSRGDTQYF,TGTGCCAGCAGCCCACGGACTAGTCGCGGAGATACGCAGTATTTT
.,TRBV5-5,.,TRBJ2-5,CASTRSGGETQYF,TGTGCCAGCACCCGCTCAGGAGGGGAGACCCAGTACTTC
TRBD2,TRBV7-9,.,TRBJ2-1,CASSQVLAGGNYNEQFF,TGTGCCAGCAGCCAAGTCCTAGCGGGAGGTAACTACAATGAGCAGTTCTTC
.,TRBV13,.,TRBJ2-7,CASSLTATTYEQYF,TGTGCCAGCAGCTTAACAGCGACCACCTACGAGCAGTACTTC
.,TRBV4-3,.,TRBJ2-7,CASSQVGGAYEQYF,TGCGCCAGCAGCCAAGTAGGCGGTGCCTACGAGCAGTACTTC
.,TRBV19,.,TRBJ2-1,CASSTPLDLSEQFF,TGTGCCAGTAGTACCCCGCTAGACCTAAGTGAGCAGTTCTTC
.,TRBV6-5,.,TRBJ1-2,CASSYSMPDSHYGYTF,TGTGCCAGCAGTTACTCGATGCCCGACAGCCACTATGGCTACACCTTC
.,TRBV11-1,.,TRBJ2-3,CASSLVSGTCYTDTQYF,TGTGCCAGCAGCTTAGTGTCCGGGACTTGCTACACAGATACGCAGTATTTT
.,TRBV7-9,.,TRBJ2-3,CASSLSGSSDTQYF,TGTGCCAGCAGCCTCTCAGGCTCCAGTGATACGCAGTATTTT
.,TRBV19,.,TRBJ1-1,CASRKATGTEAFF,TGTGCCAGTAGAAAGGCTACTGGTACTGAAGCTTTCTTT
.,TRBV27,.,TRBJ1-1,CASSTGFTEAFF,TGTGCCAGCAGTACAGGGTTTACTGAAGCTTTCTTT
.,TRBV19,few,TRBJ2-7,CASSMLFGRREQYF,TGTGCCAGTAGTATGCTCTTCGGCAGGCGCGAGCAGTACTTC
.,TRBV4-1,.,TRBJ2-1,CASSQVDLYNEQFF,TGCGCCAGCAGCCAAGTTGACCTCTACAATGAGCAGTTCTTC
.,TRBV6-1,.,TRBJ1-2,CASSSGGGNYGYTF,TGTGCCAGCAGTTCTGGGGGGGGTAACTATGGCTACACCTTC
TRBD1,TRBV7-9,.,TRBJ1-4,CASSDGTAATNEKLFF,TGTGCCAGCAGCGATGGGACAGCCGCAACTAATGAAAAACTATTTTTT